This entry describes one T cell receptor (beta chain). Its antigen remains unidentified. Clones were read by immunoSEQ multiplex PCR, and TCRdb kept only the in-frame ones, dropping some. The sample records about 40,000 clones, 75% to 90% being singletons. This entry comes from a study of a mutant IDH1 vaccine in newly diagnosed glioma. Indicated time point: week 11, during vaccination. Every vaccination contained 300 ug of the mutant IDH1 20-mer peptide and was paired with topical imiquimod. Overall study findings and caveats: Vaccine-induced immune responses occurred in 90% to 95% of patients.

The TCR comes from a woman aged 25 to 45 with glioma. Some clones in this sample may be carry-over from other donors' samples. Here the sequenced sample was peripheral blood mononuclear cells (PBMCs), taken from a glioma patient whose treatment included an IDH1 peptide vaccine.

In nucleotides, the CDR3 is TGTGCTAGTGGTTTGGTAGGGGGTGAGCAGTTCTTC. Amino acids: CASGLVGGEQFF. The J gene is TRBJ2-1, the V gene TRBV12-5; the D gene is possibly TRBD1 (6 bases). This CDR3 is 12 amino acids long. Trimming cost V 0 bases and J 9 bases, with 6 bases left between them. Per germline, CDR1 LGHNT and CDR2 FRNRAP.